This record looks at one T cell receptor beta chain sequence and its context. The Seattle patients, enrolled during active infection, were followed longitudinally. The CDR3 is made up of 15 amino acids. Germline V gene data show CDR1 as SGHVS and CDR2 as FQNEAQ. V lost 7 bases to trimming and J lost 6 bases, with 19 bases between them. These data are taken from a study of blood T cell repertoires in COVID-19. Turning to the study itself: Material from acute and convalescent COVID-19 was sourced from the United States, Italy and Spain. The analysed material was cDNA or gDNA that came from T cells, B-cell-depleted T cells, or PBMCs.

Authors' data handling: Using reference gene primer amplification, nucleated cell counts were estimated. Profiling relied on immunoSEQ multiplex PCR, and the TCRdb table lists in-frame clones only, not all of them. V and J calls and clone size come straight from that table; D and trimming were deduced from the DNA. The table lists 270,000 or so clones, around 84% of them singletons. The chain has TRBV7-8 and TRBJ1-5; the D gene is possibly TRBD1 (6 bases). The sample taken for sequencing was peripheral blood. The clonotype comes from a human donor with COVID-19, enrolled during active disease. The donor label of this sample is uncertain. The DNA for the CDR3 is TGTGCCAGCAACTTGGGGGGGGCAGGGTCTCAGCCCCAGCATTTT. This translates into CASNLGGAGSQPQHF.